A single sample is the source of the 21 T cell receptor beta chains below, sequenced in a study of OX40 agonist ivuxolimab in advanced cancers. Libraries were prepared by immunoSEQ multiplex PCR; TCRdb keeps only in-frame clonotypes and omits some of them. The sample yields some 96,000 clones, roughly 80% seen once. The specimen comprised CD4+ or CD8+ T cells sorted from blood, sampled in a trial of the OX40 agonist ivuxolimab. These receptors were obtained from an adult with an advanced solid tumor such as melanoma, head and neck, liver or kidney cancer.

CDR3 amino acids: CASSTGLDYEQYF. The CDR3 DNA is TGTGCCAGCTCGACAGGTTTAGACTACGAGCAGTACTTC. V is TRBV2 and J is TRBJ2-7; possible D gene TRBD1, 6 bases. Trimming shortened V by 8 bases and J by 3 bases, and 14 bases separated the two germline ends. Germline V gives CDR1 SNHLY, CDR2 FYNNEI. This CDR3 is 13 amino acids long.

This chain joins TRBV5-1 and TRBJ2-5; 7 bases line up with TRBD2. This CDR3 has 15 amino acids. Germline-derived CDR1 and CDR2 are SGHRS and YFSETQ. V gave up 4 bases and J gave up 4 bases; unmatched junction bases: 10. The chain's CDR3 is CASSPTTGGGETQYF. Here the CDR3 DNA reads TGCGCCAGCAGCCCGACCACCGGCGGGGGAGAGACCCAGTACTTC. Complete variable domain (other parts from reference TRBV5-1 and TRBJ2-5): KAGVTQTPRYLIKTRGQQVTLSCSPISGHRSVSWYQQTPGQGLQFLFEYFSETQRNKGNFPGRFSGRQFSNSRSEMNVSTLELGDSALYLCASSPTTGGGETQYFGPGTRLLVL.

This clone was recorded a few times. The rearrangement joins TRBV7-9 to TRBJ1-1; unclear D gene. Germline V gene lookup returns CDR1 SEHNR and CDR2 FQNEAQ (reference sequence). CDR3 length equals 12 residues. Trimming shortened V by 7 bases and J by 5 bases, and 11 bases separated the two germline ends. CDR3 bases: TGTGCCAGCACCTTGTTAGGTACTGAAGCTTTCTTT. Translated: CASTLLGTEAFF. The entire variable domain, with the rest obtained from reference TRBV7-9 and TRBJ1-1, is as follows: DTGVSQNPRHKITKRGQNVTFRCDPISEHNRLYWYRQTLGQGPEFLTYFQNEAQLEKSRLLSDRFSAERPKGSFSTLEIQRTEQGDSAMYLCASTLLGTEAFFGQGTRLTVV.

This clone was detected only once. The chain carries TRBV4-1 and TRBJ2-3; 8 bases are shared with TRBD2. The V segment lost 4 bases and the J segment 3 bases; nucleotides outside the gene matches: 9. This CDR3 region has 16 residues. CDR1 is MGHRA and CDR2 is YSYEKL in the germline V gene. CDR3 in DNA: TGCGCCAGCAGCCCGGAGGGAGCGGGAGAGACAGATACGCAGTATTTT. This encodes CASSPEGAGETDTQYF.

The chain recombines TRBV20-1 with TRBJ1-1; D is uncertain. The CDR3 has 11 amino acids. Germline CDR1 and CDR2: DFQATT and SNEGSKA (reference sequence). Trimming removed 2 bases from V and 0 bases from J, with 1 base in between. The CDR3 bases are TGCAGTGCTAGAATGAACACTGAAGCTTTCTTT. Residues: CSARMNTEAFF.

The J gene is TRBJ1-2, the V gene TRBV7-2; D might be TRBD1 (6 bases). This CDR3 spans 13 amino acids. Per the germline V gene, CDR1 is SGHTA and CDR2 is FQGNSA. Trimming stripped 1 base from V and 8 bases from J, with 11 bases between. The CDR3 nucleotides are TGTGCCAGCAGCTTAGACCGGGGGCGAGGCTACACCTTC. Translated: CASSLDRGRGYTF.

This chain connects TRBV5-1 to TRBJ1-2, with D possibly TRBD1 on 5 matching bases. Looked up from germline, CDR1 is SGHRS and CDR2 is YFSETQ. CDR3 length equals 14 residues. Trimming cost V 6 bases and J 2 bases, with 14 bases left between them. The CDR3 here is CASKGWVRNYGYTF. The CDR3 DNA follows: TGCGCCAGCAAGGGGTGGGTCCGGAACTATGGCTACACCTTC.

The chain employs TRBV7-3 and TRBJ2-3; D may be TRBD1 or TRBD2 (5 bases each). The germline CDR1 and CDR2 sequences are SGHTA and FQGTGA. CDR3 length equals 13 residues. The germline V and J ends were trimmed by 1 base and 10 bases, with 12 bases remaining between them. CDR3 protein: CASSLSGSGPQYF. In nucleotides, the CDR3 is TGTGCCAGCAGCTTAAGCGGGTCAGGGCCGCAGTATTTT.

This clone was counted at least ten times. This chain connects TRBV4-3 to TRBJ1-2, with TRBD1 as a possible D gene (5 bases). Between the trimmed V and J ends, which lost 3 bases and 1 base, there was a span of 15 bases. Germline V CDR1 and CDR2: LGHNA, YSLEER. CDR3 length equals 16 residues. CDR3 residues: CASSHWGGNINYGYTF. DNA of the CDR3: TGCGCCAGCAGCCACTGGGGCGGGAACATTAACTATGGCTACACCTTC.

This sequence joins TRBV11-2 and TRBJ2-7; no definite D call. The CDR3 runs 14 residues. Trimming left V 2 bases short and J 2 bases short, with 10 bases between. CDR1 is SGHAT and CDR2 is FQNNGV in the germline V gene. CDR3 in amino acids: CASSLRAETYEQYF. The DNA of the CDR3 is TGTGCCAGCAGCTTACGGGCAGAGACCTACGAGCAGTACTTC. The variable domain in full, completed from reference TRBV11-2 and TRBJ2-7, reads EAGVAQSPRYKIIEKRQSVAFWCNPISGHATLYWYQQILGQGPKLLIQFQNNGVVDDSQLPKDRFSAERLKGVDSTLKIQPAKLEDSAVYLCASSLRAETYEQYFGPGTRLTVT.

In its sample, this clone was seen once. The chain carries TRBV5-6 and TRBJ2-7, with D perhaps TRBD1 (5 bases). The CDR3 has 15 amino acids. Per the germline V gene, CDR1 is SGHDT and CDR2 is YYEEEE. V lost 10 bases to trimming and J lost 3 bases, with 23 bases between them. The CDR3 region has the DNA TGTGCCGATAGGGGTTGTAGGTCCCACTTCTACGAGCAGTACTTC. Amino acid sequence: CADRGCRSHFYEQYF. Full variable domain (missing parts from reference TRBV5-6 and TRBJ2-7): DAGVTQSPTHLIKTRGQQVTLRCSPKSGHDTVSWYQQALGQGPQFIFQYYEEEERQRGNFPDRFSGHQFPNYSSELNVNALLLGDSALYLCADRGCRSHFYEQYFGPGTRLTVT.

V is TRBV9 and J is TRBJ2-3; no definite D call. V was pared by 0 bases and J by 1 base, with 9 bases between. In germline, CDR1 is SGDLS, CDR2 YYNGEE. The CDR3 sequence is 15 residues long. The CDR3 loop is CASSVDWQRTDTQYF. In DNA, the CDR3 is TGTGCCAGCAGCGTAGATTGGCAGCGCACAGATACGCAGTATTTT.

The table lists this clone with a count of one. This rearrangement joins TRBV5-1 to TRBJ1-1, with a tentative D call TRBD1 (5 bases). CDR3 size: 17 residues. The germline V and J ends were trimmed by 1 base and 7 bases, with 23 bases remaining between them. Germline assignment: CDR1 SGHRS and CDR2 YFSETQ. The CDR3, as DNA: TGCGCCAGCAGCTTGTCCCCTCGGGACTCCGAAAGAGGTGAAGCTTTCTTT. Translating it yields CASSLSPRDSERGEAFF.

The J gene is TRBJ2-3, the V gene TRBV6-1; the D gene is possibly TRBD1 (6 bases). The ends were cut back, 3 bases at V and 2 bases at J, with 9 bases in the middle. The CDR3 runs 14 residues. The germline CDR1 and CDR2 sequences are MNHNS and SASEGT. CDR3 bases: TGTGCCAGCAGTGAGGACAGAGACACAGATACGCAGTATTTT. It is translated as CASSEDRDTDTQYF.

This clone has only one observation. The J gene is TRBJ2-1, the V gene TRBV6-5; 8 positions agree with TRBD2. Unmatched junction bases numbered 6, after V lost 6 bases and J lost 5 bases. This CDR3 contains 14 residues. Germline V gene lookup returns CDR1 MNHEY and CDR2 SVGAGI. CDR3 region: CASSMRGAHNEQFF. CDR3 nucleotides: TGTGCCAGCAGCATGCGGGGGGCCCACAATGAGCAGTTCTTC.

The rearrangement uses TRBV5-1 and TRBJ2-5; D gene uncertain. CDR3 length: 15 residues. Germline lookup yields CDR1 SGHRS and CDR2 YFSETQ. The ends were cut back, 4 bases at V and 3 bases at J, with 16 bases in the middle. CDR3 sequence reads: CASSLSLERKETQYF. The CDR3 DNA reads as TGCGCCAGCAGCCTGAGCTTGGAAAGAAAAGAGACCCAGTACTTC.

The chain joins TRBV7-9 to TRBJ1-2, with TRBD1 as a possible D gene (6 bases). CDR3 length: 19 amino acids. CDR1 and CDR2 (germline): SEHNR, FQNEAQ (reference sequence). The V and J ends lost 5 bases and 6 bases respectively, with 31 bases between them. The CDR3 protein is CASSPRGMPGGQGGDGYTF. CDR3 DNA: TGTGCCAGCAGCCCACGCGGAATGCCCGGGGGCCAGGGAGGGGATGGCTACACCTTC.

This clone is labeled as large. The chain combines TRBV29-1 with TRBJ2-7, with a weak D call TRBD2 (5 bases). There are 11 residues in the CDR3. V lost 6 bases to trimming and J lost 7 bases, with 13 bases between them. Germline V gene data show CDR1 as SQVTM and CDR2 as ANQGSEA. The CDR3: CSVEKEAEQYF. DNA of the CDR3: TGCAGCGTCGAGAAGGAGGCAGAGCAGTACTTC.

The CDR3 loop reads CASSLGGTGTDTQYF. In DNA form, the CDR3 reads TGTGCCAGCAGCTTAGGGGGGACCGGGACAGATACGCAGTATTTT. V usage is TRBV7-6 and J usage is TRBJ2-3; the D call may be TRBD1 or TRBD2 (5 bases each). The V and J ends lost 1 base and 3 bases respectively, with 11 bases between them. The CDR3 contains 15 residues. Germline values: CDR1 SGHVS, CDR2 FNYEAQ. Together with reference TRBV7-6 and TRBJ2-3, the CDR3 gives the full variable domain: GAGVSQSPRYKVTKRGQDVALRCDPISGHVSLYWYRQALGQGPEFLTYFNYEAQQDKSGLPNDRFSAERPEGSISTLTIQRTEQRDSAMYRCASSLGGTGTDTQYFGPGTRLTVL.

The chain combines TRBV4-2 with TRBJ2-7; 8 nucleotides match TRBD1. The CDR3 is made up of 18 amino acids. The J segment lost 2 bases and the V segment lost 5 bases, leaving 17 bases of the junction unmatched. The V gene's germline CDR1 is LGHNA and CDR2 YNFKEQ. The CDR3 sequence: CASSYPGQVGSGPYEQYF. DNA for the CDR3: TGTGCCAGCAGCTATCCGGGACAGGTTGGTAGCGGTCCCTACGAGCAGTACTTC.

This clone was picked up one time. The chain combines TRBV5-6 with TRBJ1-5; D gene uncertain. This CDR3 spans 15 amino acids. Germline CDR1 reads SGHDT; CDR2 reads YYEEEE. With 1 base removed from V and 5 bases from J, the gap between germline ends came to 13 bases. CDR3 sequence (DNA): TGTGCCAGCAGCTTGACCCACGGGGTAGATCAGCCCCAGCATTTT. It is translated as CASSLTHGVDQPQHF.